The clone carrying this T cell receptor (beta chain) turned up a few times. Its antigen is not identified. The data were taken from a study of early T cells in non-severe SARS-CoV-2 infection. Across the study: Sequencing input comprised bulk RNA from unsorted whole blood; chain pairing was not available.

Germline CDR1 reads SSHAT; CDR2 reads FNYEAQ (reference sequence). V gave up 1 base and J gave up 6 bases; unmatched junction bases: 8. This CDR3 comprises 16 residues. Broader study findings: Reliance on VDJdb matching favored anti-spike CD8 responses; private and CD4 specificities were missed.

Researchers attached unique molecular identifiers to individual cDNA molecules. TCRdb reprocessed the 5' RACE reads via MiXCR and lists one record per CDR3 protein. Here the sample spans fewer than 40,000 distinct CDR3 sequences, more than 4.5% being singletons. The origin of this receptor is an adult who was a healthcare worker with PCR-confirmed SARS-CoV-2 infection or an uninfected control (not recorded which). The chain carries TRBV7-7 and TRBJ2-3, with 9 bases identical to TRBD2. The sequencing input was whole blood. The CDR3 region is CASSLGLSGRGDTQYF. The CDR3 DNA follows: TGTGCCAGCAGCTTAGGACTTAGCGGGAGAGGCGATACGCAGTATTTT.